This entry lists 30 T cell receptor beta chains sequenced from one sample in a study of blood T cell repertoires in COVID-19. Generated by immunoSEQ multiplex PCR, the TCRdb table keeps only in-frame clones and is missing some. The table shows 250,000 to 300,000 clones, with 88% occurring only once. Sequenced: peripheral blood. The receptors originated from a woman in her 30s with COVID-19, enrolled during active disease.

The chain couples TRBV24-1 to TRBJ1-2; 11 bases align to TRBD1. The CDR3 covers 13 residues. V trimming: 12 bases; J trimming: 4 bases; junction bases outside the gene matches: 6. Looked up from germline, CDR1 is KGHDR and CDR2 is SFDVKD. CDR3 amino acids: CASTDRGPYGYTF. For the CDR3, the DNA is TGTGCCTCTACGGACAGGGGGCCCTATGGCTACACCTTC.

This rearrangement joins TRBV24-1 to TRBJ1-2; 8 bases match TRBD1. This CDR3 region has 16 residues. From germline, CDR1 is KGHDR and CDR2 SFDVKD. J gave up 1 base and V 5 bases, and 8 bases lay outside the gene matches. CDR3 sequence reads: CATSAPGTGINYGYTF. The CDR3, as DNA: TGTGCCACCAGTGCGCCGGGGACAGGTATTAACTATGGCTACACCTTC.

The chain joins TRBV7-2 to TRBJ2-1; 10 bases are a match to TRBD2. Trimming at V came to 4 bases and at J to 4 bases, leaving 1 base not matched to a gene. The CDR3 is 14 residues long. CDR1 SGHTA and CDR2 FQGNSA come from the germline V gene. The CDR3 DNA reads as TGTGCCAGCAGCTGGACTAGCGGATACAATGAGCAGTTCTTC. Translating gives CASSWTSGYNEQFF.

The genes are TRBV18 and TRBJ1-1, with 7 bases fitting TRBD1. Per germline, CDR1 KGHSH and CDR2 LQKENI. The CDR3 runs 14 residues. V lost 3 bases to trimming and J lost 6 bases; unmatched junction nucleotides: 7. The CDR3 nucleotides are TGTGCCAGCTCACCCGACAGGGCAGTAGCTGAAGCTTTCTTT. This sequence encodes CASSPDRAVAEAFF. Full variable domain (remainder filled in from reference TRBV18 and TRBJ1-1): NAGVMQNPRHLVRRRGQEARLRCSPMKGHSHVYWYRQLPEEGLKFMVYLQKENIIDESGMPKERFSAEFPKEGPSILRIQQVVRGDSAAYFCASSPDRAVAEAFFGQGTRLTVV.

This clone appeared once. The chain has TRBV19 and TRBJ2-7; perhaps TRBD1 as D (6 bases). The germline CDR1 and CDR2 sequences are LNHDA and SQIVND (reference sequence). The CDR3 has 14 residues. With 6 bases removed from V and 0 bases from J, the gap between germline ends came to 12 bases. CDR3 sequence (DNA): TGTGCCAGTAGAAAGGGGGACGGCTCCTACGAGCAGTACTTC. As protein: CASRKGDGSYEQYF.

The rearrangement joins TRBV18 to TRBJ2-4; 7 positions agree with TRBD1. Germline V gene sequence: CDR1 KGHSH, CDR2 LQKENI. The CDR3 is 18 residues long. V was pared by 1 base and J by 6 bases, with 15 bases of the junction left unmatched. Here the CDR3 DNA reads TGTGCCAGCTCACCACAAGTTCCAAAGGGGGCGGTGGGAAACATTCAGTACTTC. As protein: CASSPQVPKGAVGNIQYF.

V usage is TRBV21-1 and J usage is TRBJ2-1; TRBD2, the table's D call, lacks a check against the DNA. TRBV21-1 represents a pseudogene. This CDR3 has 18 residues. CDR3 region: CATHKDRPTSGSYNEQFF. CDR3 DNA: TGTGCCACCCACAAGGACAGGCCGACTAGCGGTTCCTACAATGAGCAGTTCTTC.

Only one count was recorded for this clone. The J gene is TRBJ2-6, the V gene TRBV27, with 7 bases fitting TRBD1. J gave up 12 bases and V 9 bases, and 11 bases lay outside the gene matches. CDR3 length: 13 residues. Germline V CDR1 and CDR2: MNHEY, SMNVEV (reference sequence). This CDR3 reads CASRDRSFGVLTF. DNA for the CDR3: TGTGCCAGTAGGGACAGATCCTTCGGCGTCCTGACTTTC. The variable domain in full, completed from reference TRBV27 and TRBJ2-6, reads EAQVTQNPRYLITVTGKKLTVTCSQNMNHEYMSWYRQDPGLGLRQIYYSMNVEVTDKGDVPEGYKVSRKEKRNFPLILESPSPNQTSLYFCASRDRSFGVLTFGAGSRLTVL.

The chain carries TRBV30 and TRBJ1-3; D call uncertain. CDR3 length: 14 amino acids. Per germline, CDR1 GTSNPN and CDR2 SVGIG (reference sequence). Trimming removed 1 base at V and 4 bases at J, with 11 bases between. CDR3 sequence: CAWSAGPVGNTIYF. The CDR3 coding sequence is TGTGCCTGGAGTGCAGGCCCCGTCGGAAACACCATATATTTT.

The chain has TRBV19 and TRBJ1-1; 7 bases align to TRBD1. In germline, CDR1 is LNHDA, CDR2 SQIVND (reference sequence). The CDR3 has 13 amino acids. Trimming took 5 bases from V and 4 from J; bases not matched to a gene: 4. The CDR3 is CASSPDRVTEAFF. The CDR3 coding sequence is TGTGCCAGTAGTCCCGACAGGGTCACTGAAGCTTTCTTT.

V and J are TRBV9 and TRBJ2-5, with 11 positions matching TRBD2. Germline CDR1 and CDR2: SGDLS and YYNGEE. The CDR3 totals 15 residues. V lost 2 bases and J lost 3; bases outside the gene matches: 3. This CDR3 reads CASSVAGLAEETQYF. CDR3 DNA: TGTGCCAGCAGCGTTGCGGGACTAGCGGAAGAGACCCAGTACTTC.

The gene calls are TRBV4-3 and TRBJ2-2, with 7 bases lining up with TRBD2. The J segment lost 0 bases and the V segment lost 2 bases, leaving 6 bases of the junction unmatched. This CDR3 is built from 17 residues. CDR1 is LGHNA and CDR2 is YSLEER in the germline V gene. CDR3 sequence reads: CASSQSPSGSNTGELFF. DNA for the CDR3: TGCGCCAGCAGCCAAAGTCCTAGCGGATCGAACACCGGGGAGCTGTTTTTT.

This clone was detected once. The chain is built from TRBV6-5 and TRBJ2-3; possibly TRBD2 for D (6 bases). Trimming removed 0 bases from V and 2 bases from J, with 9 bases in between. This CDR3 has 15 amino acids. CDR1 MNHEY and CDR2 SVGAGI come from the germline V gene. CDR3 bases: TGTGCCAGCAGTTACTCGGTAGCGGTCACAGATACGCAGTATTTT. The encoded protein is CASSYSVAVTDTQYF.

This clone has a handful of counts. The V and J genes are TRBV28 and TRBJ2-7; the match to TRBD2 covers 7 bases. Looked up from germline, CDR1 is MDHEN and CDR2 is SYDVKM. The V and J ends lost 6 bases and 5 bases, in that order; junction bases with no gene match: 7. The CDR3 spans 13 residues. The CDR3 reads CASRGRGIDEQYF. The CDR3 DNA reads TGTGCCAGCAGAGGGAGGGGAATCGACGAGCAGTACTTC.

This chain uses TRBV10-1 with TRBJ2-3, with 7 bases identical to TRBD1. The V gene end was trimmed by 0 bases and the J gene end by 1 base; junction bases not matched to a gene: 4. This CDR3 is built from 16 residues. Germline values: CDR1 WNHNN, CDR2 SYGVQD (reference sequence). CDR3 nucleotides: TGCGCCAGCAGTGAGTCGCGACAGGGTGGCACAGATACGCAGTATTTT. It is translated as CASSESRQGGTDTQYF.

V and J are TRBV2 and TRBJ2-1; the match to TRBD2 covers 7 bases. J gave up 7 bases and V 6 bases, and 6 bases lay outside the gene matches. Germline CDR1 SNHLY, CDR2 FYNNEI. This CDR3 comprises 13 residues. As DNA, the CDR3 is TGTGCCAGCAGGAGGGACTACTCGAATGAGCAGTTCTTC. It encodes CASRRDYSNEQFF.

V and J are TRBV24-1 and TRBJ2-7; 9 bases fit TRBD1. The CDR3 runs to 15 residues. From germline, CDR1 is KGHDR and CDR2 SFDVKD. After removal of 3 bases from V and 5 bases from J, the junction contained 7 bases not matched to a gene. The CDR3 region is CATSDPGTGSHEQYF. For the CDR3, the DNA is TGTGCCACCAGTGATCCCGGGACAGGGAGCCACGAGCAGTACTTC.

The V call is TRBV2, the J call TRBJ2-1, with TRBD2 matching over 14 bases. The CDR3 spans 16 residues. V was clipped by 4 bases and J by 8 bases; unmatched bases: 7. Germline CDR1 is SNHLY and CDR2 is FYNNEI. The CDR3 sequence is CASSGVGLAGGHEQFF. The CDR3, as DNA: TGTGCCAGCAGTGGAGTTGGACTAGCGGGAGGCCATGAGCAGTTCTTC.

The rearrangement uses TRBV25-1 and TRBJ2-7; 10 bases match TRBD1. The CDR3 extends over 17 amino acids. V gave up 4 bases and J gave up 2 bases; unmatched junction bases: 11. CDR1 and CDR2 (germline): MGHDK, SYGVNS. Here the CDR3 reads CASSGAGTGVGPYEQYF. CDR3 coding DNA: TGTGCCAGCAGTGGGGCCGGGACAGGGGTAGGACCCTACGAGCAGTACTTC.

CDR3 protein: CASSPTGFPNQPQHF. CDR3 coding DNA: TGTGCCAGCAGTCCTACAGGGTTCCCCAATCAGCCCCAGCATTTT. The chain links TRBV28 to TRBJ1-5; tentatively, D is TRBD1 (6 bases). Germline V gene data show CDR1 as MDHEN and CDR2 as SYDVKM. V was shortened by 5 bases and J by 3 bases, with 14 bases between the two germline ends. The CDR3 totals 15 residues.

This clone was seen more than once but under ten times. This chain links TRBV20-1 with TRBJ2-3, with D possibly being TRBD1 (5 bases). Germline CDR1 is DFQATT and CDR2 is SNEGSKA (reference sequence). The V end lost 3 bases, the J end lost 2 bases, and 12 bases lay between the germline ends. The CDR3 is made up of 14 amino acids. The CDR3 bases are TGCAGTGCTAGTGTTACAGGCTCCACAGATACGCAGTATTTT. It is translated as CSASVTGSTDTQYF.

The chain joins TRBV25-1 to TRBJ1-1; possibly TRBD1 for D (5 bases). The length of the CDR3 is 12 residues. The V gene's germline CDR1 is MGHDK and CDR2 SYGVNS. V lost 8 bases and J lost 7, with 14 bases in between. CDR3 region: CASRQGTLEAFF. The CDR3 DNA sequence: TGTGCCAGCCGGCAGGGCACGCTTGAAGCTTTCTTT.

V is TRBV3-1 (or the pseudogene TRBV3-2) and J is TRBJ1-5; no clear D gene. Trimming took 4 bases from V and 6 from J, leaving 13 bases between them. Germline CDR1 and CDR2: LGHDT and YNNKEL (reference sequence). The CDR3 is made up of 14 amino acids. The CDR3 DNA is TGTGCCAGCAGCCCATGGGAGGGAGGTCAGCCCCAGCATTTT. Translated: CASSPWEGGQPQHF.

V usage is TRBV3-1 (or the pseudogene TRBV3-2) and J usage is TRBJ2-5; tentative D call: TRBD2 (6 bases). Per the germline V gene, CDR1 is LGHDT and CDR2 is YNNKEL (reference sequence). The CDR3 extends over 12 amino acids. The germline V and J ends were trimmed by 6 bases and 5 bases, with 10 bases remaining between them. CDR3 in DNA: TGTGCCAGCAGTCCTAGCGAGGAGACCCAGTACTTC. Translation: CASSPSEETQYF.

This chain links TRBV6-5 with TRBJ2-5; 15 bases match TRBD2. The CDR3 length is 16 residues. Looked up from germline, CDR1 is MNHEY and CDR2 is SVGAGI. Trimming took 3 bases from V and 5 from J; bases not matched to a gene: 4. The CDR3 DNA is TGTGCCAGCAGTTATTCCGGACTAGCGGGAGGGGAGACCCAGTACTTC. Its translation is CASSYSGLAGGETQYF.

V is TRBV5-8 and J is TRBJ2-6; D is ambiguous. Germline V lookup: CDR1 SGHTS, CDR2 YDEGEE. V lost 3 bases and J lost 4, with 20 bases in between. This CDR3 contains 18 residues. The chain's CDR3 is CASSWPGSARPGANVLTF. CDR3 nucleotide sequence: TGTGCCAGCAGCTGGCCCGGATCAGCGCGACCCGGGGCCAACGTCCTGACTTTC.

This CDR3 reads CATSDPTGAGSYEQYF. The DNA of the CDR3 is TGTGCCACCAGTGACCCGACAGGGGCTGGCTCCTACGAGCAGTACTTC. The chain couples TRBV24-1 to TRBJ2-7; 8 bases line up with TRBD1. CDR1 and CDR2 (germline): KGHDR, SFDVKD. The J segment lost 0 bases and the V segment lost 4 bases, leaving 7 bases of the junction unmatched. CDR3 length: 16 amino acids.

This clone appeared a few times. The CDR3 spells CASSKQGVPDTQYF. CDR3 nucleotides: TGCGCCAGCAGCAAACAGGGGGTGCCAGATACGCAGTATTTT. This sequence joins TRBV5-1 and TRBJ2-3, with TRBD1 matching 8 bases. The CDR3 has 14 amino acids. Looked up from germline, CDR1 is SGHRS and CDR2 is YFSETQ. The V segment lost 4 bases and the J segment 4 bases; nucleotides outside the gene matches: 5.

Concerning this clone: The junction departs from the called germline gene at one end, perhaps through a read error. This chain uses TRBV19 with TRBJ2-1; D may match TRBD1 or TRBD2 (5 bases each). The germline gives CDR1 LNHDA, CDR2 SQIVND (reference sequence). The CDR3 runs 13 residues. The chain's CDR3 is CASRGESYNEQFF. The CDR3 nucleotides read TGCGCCAGTAGGGGAGAGTCCTACAATGAGCAGTTCTTC.

V usage is TRBV29-1 and J usage is TRBJ2-1; D gene uncertain. V was trimmed by 7 bases and J by 0 bases, leaving 10 bases between them. Germline V gene data show CDR1 as SQVTM and CDR2 as ANQGSEA. This CDR3 is built from 13 residues. As DNA, the CDR3 is TGCAGCGCCCGCTACCTCTCCTACAATGAGCAGTTCTTC. Residues: CSARYLSYNEQFF.